Listed below are T cell receptor beta chains from one sample, sequenced in a study of cytomegalovirus exposure and HLA in healthy donors. Only in-frame clones appear in the TCRdb table, and some are missing; sequencing was by immunoSEQ multiplex PCR. The sample consists of under 150,000 clones, roughly 85% of them appearing once. The sample taken for sequencing was PBMCs. Receptors were obtained from a boy aged 10-17 years in good health and CMV-seronegative. The CDR3 runs from the conserved cysteine through the conserved F or W. The D gene is left open where the match is weak. Size is omitted from some rows. Given values are once, few, many or a class for expanded clones.

D: TRBD2; V: TRBV19; size: .; J: TRBJ2-1; DNA: TGTGCCAGTAGTGGACTAGCGGGCCCACCCAATGAGCAGTTCTTC; CDR3: CASSGLAGPPNEQFF
D: TRBD2; V: TRBV11-3; size: .; J: TRBJ2-7; DNA: TGTGCCAGCAGCCAAGGGACTAGCGACTACGAGCAGTACTTC; CDR3: CASSQGTSDYEQYF
D: .; V: TRBV27; size: .; J: TRBJ1-5; DNA: TGTGCCAGCAGTTCGCTGGGCCAGCCCCAGCATTTT; CDR3: CASSSLGQPQHF
D: .; V: TRBV6-5; size: .; J: TRBJ2-7; DNA: TGTGCCAGCAGTTCACTTGACGAGCAGTACTTC; CDR3: CASSSLDEQYF
D: .; V: TRBV6-5; size: .; J: TRBJ2-5; DNA: TGTGCCAGCAGTTACTCGAATACGCGCCAAGAGACCCAGTACTTC; CDR3: CASSYSNTRQETQYF
D: .; V: TRBV30; size: once; J: TRBJ1-5; DNA: TGTGCCTGGAGTGCTCCGAGGCTGTCCCAGCATTTT; CDR3: CAWSAPRLSQHF
D: .; V: TRBV11-2; size: .; J: TRBJ1-1; DNA: TGTGCCAGCAGCTGGGGGCGGGAGGGAACTGAAGCTTTCTTT; CDR3: CASSWGREGTEAFF
D: TRBD2; V: TRBV27; size: .; J: TRBJ2-1; DNA: TGTGCCAGCAGTGCACTAGCGGGAGGGTCCAATGAGCAGTTCTTC; CDR3: CASSALAGGSNEQFF
D: .; V: TRBV19; size: .; J: TRBJ2-3; DNA: TGTGCCAGTAGCGGAGCTAGCACAGATACGCAGTATTTT; CDR3: CASSGASTDTQYF
D: TRBD1; V: TRBV4-1; size: .; J: TRBJ1-2; DNA: TGCGCCAGCAGCCAAGAACAGGGGTATGGCTACACCTTC; CDR3: CASSQEQGYGYTF
D: .; V: TRBV11-3; size: .; J: TRBJ1-1; DNA: TGTGCCAGCAGTGTCCTGTACACTGAAGCTTTCTTT; CDR3: CASSVLYTEAFF
D: .; V: TRBV16; size: .; J: TRBJ2-7; DNA: TGTGCCAGCACCCCCGGAGGTCCCCTCTCCTACGAGCAGTACTTC; CDR3: CASTPGGPLSYEQYF
D: .; V: TRBV5-1; size: .; J: TRBJ2-7; DNA: TGCGCCAGCAGCTTAGACAGGAGCTCCTACGAGCAGTACTTC; CDR3: CASSLDRSSYEQYF
D: TRBD2; V: TRBV9; size: .; J: TRBJ2-3; DNA: TGTGCCAGCAGCGTAGAATTAGCGGGAGCTGATACGCAGTATTTT; CDR3: CASSVELAGADTQYF
D: .; V: TRBV7-9; size: .; J: TRBJ2-1; DNA: TGTGCCAGCAGCTTAGCGGGACACCTGGGTGAGCAGTTCTTC; CDR3: CASSLAGHLGEQFF
D: TRBD1; V: TRBV29-1; size: few; J: TRBJ1-1; DNA: TGCAGCGTTGATGCCAGGGACAGCCACACTGAAGCTTTCTTT; CDR3: CSVDARDSHTEAFF
D: .; V: TRBV29-1; size: .; J: TRBJ2-3; DNA: TGCAGCGTCGCTCCGGGACTTTTAAGCACAGATACGCAGTATTTT; CDR3: CSVAPGLLSTDTQYF
D: TRBD2; V: TRBV7-9; size: .; J: TRBJ2-1; DNA: TGTGCCAGCAGCTCCCCGGGGGGTGATGAGCAGTTCTTC; CDR3: CASSSPGGDEQFF
D: .; V: TRBV6-1; size: .; J: TRBJ1-1; DNA: TGTGCCAGCAGTTCTCAGGGGTGGAACACTGAAGCTTTCTTT; CDR3: CASSSQGWNTEAFF
D: TRBD2; V: TRBV7-9; size: .; J: TRBJ2-7; DNA: TGTTCCAGCAGCTTAACAGCGGGAGGGGAGGACGAGCAGTACTTC; CDR3: CSSSLTAGGEDEQYF
D: .; V: TRBV9; size: once; J: TRBJ1-3; DNA: TGTGCCAGCAGCGTAGAAGGTGGAGCTGGAAACACCATATATTTT; CDR3: CASSVEGGAGNTIYF
D: TRBD1; V: TRBV7-2; size: .; J: TRBJ1-1; DNA: TGTGCCAGCAGCTTGAGGGGGCGGGACACTGAAGCTTTCTTT; CDR3: CASSLRGRDTEAFF
D: TRBD2; V: TRBV30; size: .; J: TRBJ2-5; DNA: TGTGCCTGGAGACTAGCGGGAGCCAGGGAGACCCAGTACTTC; CDR3: CAWRLAGARETQYF
D: TRBD1; V: TRBV5-1; size: .; J: TRBJ1-2; DNA: TGCGCCAGCAGCTTGGGACAGGGGGACGGCTATGGCTACACCTTC; CDR3: CASSLGQGDGYGYTF
D: .; V: TRBV2; size: .; J: TRBJ2-3; DNA: TGTGCCAGACCCGGATGGAGGGACGGAGATACGCAGTATTTT; CDR3: CARPGWRDGDTQYF
D: TRBD2; V: TRBV5-4; size: .; J: TRBJ2-1; DNA: TGTGCCAGCAGCTTGTTATCTAGCGGACACTACAATGAGCAGTTCTTC; CDR3: CASSLLSSGHYNEQFF
D: TRBD2; V: TRBV30; size: .; J: TRBJ2-7; DNA: TGTGCCTGGAGTGGTGGACTAGCGGGAGTCGACGAGCAGTACTTC; CDR3: CAWSGGLAGVDEQYF
D: TRBD2; V: TRBV19; size: .; J: TRBJ2-3; DNA: TGTGCCAGTAGTATCCGCGGGAGGGCCTCAGATACGCAGTATTTT; CDR3: CASSIRGRASDTQYF
D: TRBD1; V: TRBV27; size: .; J: TRBJ1-3; DNA: TGTGCCAGCAGTAGTCTAGGGGGCCTTTCTGGAAACACCATATATTTT; CDR3: CASSSLGGLSGNTIYF
D: TRBD2; V: TRBV2; size: once; J: TRBJ2-5; DNA: TGTGCCAGCCACCAGCCAGTAAAGACTAGCGGGAGGGAGACCCAGTACTTC; CDR3: CASHQPVKTSGRETQYF
D: TRBD2; V: TRBV30; size: .; J: TRBJ2-1; DNA: TGTGCCCTTCATAGCGGGAGGGGCGTTGAGCAGTTCTTC; CDR3: CALHSGRGVEQFF
D: .; V: TRBV2; size: .; J: TRBJ2-4; DNA: TGTGCCAGCAGTGCGGCCTCTGGGTGGAGGCACATTCAGTACTTC; CDR3: CASSAASGWRHIQYF
D: .; V: TRBV9; size: .; J: TRBJ1-5; DNA: TGTGCCAGCAGCGCTTCTATAGGGGATCAGCCCCAGCATTTT; CDR3: CASSASIGDQPQHF
D: .; V: TRBV4-1; size: .; J: TRBJ2-7; DNA: TGCGCCAGCAGCCACGGTCAGGGGGGATACGAGCAGTACTTC; CDR3: CASSHGQGGYEQYF
D: TRBD1; V: TRBV19; size: .; J: TRBJ2-7; DNA: TGTGCCAGTAGTAGGGACAGGGAAGGTGTGCAGTACTTC; CDR3: CASSRDREGVQYF
D: .; V: TRBV5-6; size: .; J: TRBJ2-4; DNA: TGTGCCAGCAGCTTGATGGTGGGGCCCAACATTCAGTACTTC; CDR3: CASSLMVGPNIQYF
D: .; V: TRBV19; size: .; J: TRBJ1-1; DNA: TGTGCCAGTAGCACGGGGGGGCCTACTGAAGCTTTCTTT; CDR3: CASSTGGPTEAFF
D: TRBD2; V: TRBV5-6; size: .; J: TRBJ2-7; DNA: TGTGCCAGCAGCCCAACTACCTCACCGGGACTAGCGTGGTACGAGCAGTACTTC; CDR3: CASSPTTSPGLAWYEQYF
D: .; V: TRBV7-2; size: .; J: TRBJ2-7; DNA: TGTGCCAGCAGTTCAGGCAGCTCCTACGAGCAGTACTTC; CDR3: CASSSGSSYEQYF
D: .; V: TRBV4-1; size: .; J: TRBJ2-7; DNA: TGCGCCAGCAGCCATCTCGTTAGCGGTACCTACGAGCAGTACTTC; CDR3: CASSHLVSGTYEQYF
D: .; V: TRBV9; size: .; J: TRBJ2-1; DNA: TGTGCCAGCAGCGTAGGTTCCCGTTACAATGAGCAGTTCTTC; CDR3: CASSVGSRYNEQFF